The TCR beta chain described here comes from a study of radiotherapy plus CTLA-4 blockade in lung cancer. Study-level information: Around 20% of enrolled patients responded objectively, and more than 25% had disease control.

The table came from immunoSEQ multiplex PCR; TCRdb's copy has only in-frame clones and leaves some out. Here the sample spans fewer than 90,000 clones, around 83% being singletons. The CDR3 has 11 amino acids. From germline, CDR1 is KGHSH and CDR2 LQKENI. The ends were cut back, 2 bases at V and 3 bases at J, with 1 base in the middle. The source material was peripheral blood, sampled from a patient treated with radiotherapy plus ipilimumab. The receptor's source is a human donor with non-small cell lung cancer who had stable disease on radiotherapy plus ipilimumab. V gene TRBV18 combines with J gene TRBJ2-5; no clear D gene. The CDR3 region has the DNA TGTGCCAGCTCACCAAAAGAGACCCAGTACTTC. The encoded protein is CASSPKETQYF.